One sample yielded the 8 T cell receptor beta chains listed below, sequenced in a study of cytomegalovirus exposure and HLA in healthy donors. PCR was performed using 60 Vbeta and 13 Jbeta primers. Assay: immunoSEQ multiplex PCR; the TCRdb copy retains only in-frame clones and omits some. The sample lists tens of thousands of clones, around 90% seen once, with roughly 8% in the top ten. Sequenced: PBMCs. The receptor set was obtained from a woman between 40 and 50 years old in good health and CMV-seropositive.

The V gene is TRBV30, the J gene TRBJ1-5; 7 nucleotides agree with TRBD1. The CDR3 is 13 residues long. Per the germline V gene, CDR1 is GTSNPN and CDR2 is SVGIG (reference sequence). Losses at the gene ends were 0 bases for V and 12 bases for J; bases not matched to a gene: 8. This CDR3 is CAWSVKGQNVQHF. Written as DNA, the CDR3 is TGTGCCTGGAGTGTAAAGGGACAGAACGTCCAGCATTTT.

CDR3 sequence reads: CATSRTGGRLTYNEQFF. DNA of the CDR3: TGTGCCACCAGCAGAACAGGGGGGAGATTAACCTACAATGAGCAGTTCTTC. This chain joins TRBV15 and TRBJ2-1, with 8 bases fitting TRBD1. Per germline, CDR1 LNHNV and CDR2 YYDKDF (reference sequence). The CDR3 runs to 17 residues. V trimming: 2 bases; J trimming: 2 bases; junction bases outside the gene matches: 8.

The chain couples TRBV5-1 to TRBJ2-7; D might be TRBD1 (6 bases). Per germline, CDR1 SGHRS and CDR2 YFSETQ. The CDR3 runs to 17 residues. The V and J ends lost 6 bases and 0 bases respectively, with 22 bases between them. DNA for the CDR3: TGCGCCAGCACCCCCGCCATAGACAGGCTGTTCTCCTACGAGCAGTACTTC. Its protein product is CASTPAIDRLFSYEQYF.

This rearrangement joins TRBV11-2 to TRBJ2-5, with TRBD2 matching 9 bases. The CDR3 covers 15 residues. V trimming: 5 bases; J trimming: 4 bases; junction bases outside the gene matches: 8. Germline V gene lookup returns CDR1 SGHAT and CDR2 FQNNGV. CDR3 protein: CASSGGGGMGETQYF. DNA of the CDR3: TGTGCCAGCAGCGGCGGGGGGGGGATGGGAGAGACCCAGTACTTC.

The chain joins TRBV6-5 to TRBJ2-7; D not certain. This CDR3 has 14 residues. From germline, CDR1 is MNHEY and CDR2 SVGAGI. V lost 0 bases, J lost 0 bases, and 6 bases lay in between. The CDR3 DNA follows: TGTGCCAGCAGTTACTCTGGCAGCTCCTACGAGCAGTACTTC. This translates into CASSYSGSSYEQYF.

The J gene is TRBJ1-4, the V gene TRBV7-2, with unresolved D. Trimming took 4 bases from V and 8 from J, leaving 17 bases between them. The CDR3 runs to 15 residues. CDR1 is SGHTA and CDR2 is FQGNSA in the germline V gene. The CDR3 bases are TGTGCCAGCAGCTCGAGGATCTACACGGCGGAAAAACTGTTTTTT. Translating gives CASSSRIYTAEKLFF.

The rearrangement uses TRBV5-1 and TRBJ1-1; D unclear. CDR1 and CDR2 from the germline V gene are SGHRS and YFSETQ. This CDR3 spans 14 amino acids. Trimming shortened V by 0 bases and J by 1 base, and 7 bases separated the two germline ends. The CDR3: CASSLAQANTEAFF. The CDR3 bases are TGCGCCAGCAGCTTGGCGCAGGCGAACACTGAAGCTTTCTTT.

This chain connects TRBV5-4 to TRBJ2-1; 8 nucleotides agree with TRBD1. From germline, CDR1 is SGHNT and CDR2 YYREEE (reference sequence). CDR3 length: 15 residues. V was clipped by 4 bases and J by 3 bases; unmatched bases: 6. The CDR3 region is CASSETGGLYNEQFF. CDR3 bases: TGTGCCAGCAGCGAAACAGGGGGACTCTACAATGAGCAGTTCTTC.